This T cell receptor beta chain was obtained from a study of PD-1 blockade in mismatch repair-deficient tumors. Overall study context: All were previously treated, progressing patients with some twelve mismatch repair-deficient cancer types.

Assay used: immunoSEQ multiplex PCR; TCRdb lists only in-frame clones, some missing. The sample carries tens of thousands of clones, around 83% recorded once. In germline, CDR1 is SGHTA, CDR2 FQGTGA. The CDR3 length is 16 residues. Trimming shortened V by 0 bases and J by 1 base, and 9 bases separated the two germline ends. The chain has TRBV7-3 and TRBJ2-2; maybe TRBD2 (5 bases). This TCR was sampled from an adult with mismatch repair-deficient cancer. The input for sequencing was peripheral blood, taken less than 95 weeks after starting pembrolizumab. The CDR3 nucleotides read TGTGCCAGCAGCTTAACGTTAGCGCTGAACACCGGGGAGCTGTTTTTT. It translates to CASSLTLALNTGELFF.